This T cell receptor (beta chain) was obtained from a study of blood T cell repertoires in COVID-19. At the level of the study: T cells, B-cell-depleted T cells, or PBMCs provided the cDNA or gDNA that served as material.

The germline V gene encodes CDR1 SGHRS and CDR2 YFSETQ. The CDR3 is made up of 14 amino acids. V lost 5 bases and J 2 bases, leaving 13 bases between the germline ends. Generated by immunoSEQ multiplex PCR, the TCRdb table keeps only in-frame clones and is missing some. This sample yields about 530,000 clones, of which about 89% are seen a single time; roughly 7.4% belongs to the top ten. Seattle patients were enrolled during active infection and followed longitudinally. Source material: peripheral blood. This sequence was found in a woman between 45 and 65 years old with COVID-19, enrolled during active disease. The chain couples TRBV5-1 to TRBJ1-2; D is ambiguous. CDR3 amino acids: CASSRNFLNYGYTF. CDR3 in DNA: TGCGCCAGCAGTAGAAATTTTTTAAACTATGGCTACACCTTC.